A single sample gave rise to the 16 T cell receptor beta chains below, sequenced in a study of blood T cell repertoires in COVID-19. Sequencing was performed with immunoSEQ multiplex PCR; in TCRdb, only in-frame clones are kept and a portion is missing. The data show fewer than 200,000 clones, around four fifths seen once. The sample comprised PBMCs or T cells enriched from blood (not recorded which). These TCRs come from a woman aged 45-65 years who had recovered from COVID-19.

The genes are TRBV7-9 and TRBJ2-4, with TRBD2 identical over 9 bases. This CDR3 has 17 residues. After removal of 5 bases from V and 3 bases from J, the junction contained 11 bases not matched to a gene. The germline CDR1 and CDR2 sequences are SEHNR and FQNEAQ (reference sequence). This CDR3 reads CASSHTIAGVGKNIQYF. The CDR3 DNA reads as TGTGCCAGCAGCCATACCATAGCGGGAGTGGGCAAAAACATTCAGTACTTC.

This clone was seen more than once but under ten times. The CDR3: CASRQGRDLNTEAFF. The CDR3 DNA follows: TGTGCCAGCAGACAGGGGCGTGACTTGAACACTGAAGCTTTCTTT. The chain carries TRBV6-5 and TRBJ1-1, with 7 bases lining up with TRBD1. In germline, CDR1 is MNHEY, CDR2 SVGAGI. This CDR3 is 15 amino acids long. V was pared by 6 bases and J by 0 bases, with 7 bases of the junction left unmatched.

V is TRBV7-9 and J is TRBJ1-1; tentatively, D is TRBD1 (5 bases). V was clipped by 5 bases and J by 7 bases, with 20 bases between them. CDR3 size: 15 residues. Germline V lookup: CDR1 SEHNR, CDR2 FQNEAQ (reference sequence). CDR3 protein: CASSGEGREYFEAFF. DNA of the CDR3: TGTGCCAGCAGCGGCGAAGGCAGGGAATACTTTGAAGCTTTCTTT. The whole variable domain, filled in from reference TRBV7-9 and TRBJ1-1, reads DTGVSQNPRHKITKRGQNVTFRCDPISEHNRLYWYRQTLGQGPEFLTYFQNEAQLEKSRLLSDRFSAERPKGSFSTLEIQRTEQGDSAMYLCASSGEGREYFEAFFGQGTRLTVV.

This chain connects TRBV7-9 to TRBJ1-2; D not certain. Trimming pared 5 bases from V and 4 bases from J, leaving 17 bases between. The CDR3 loop spans 15 amino acids. Germline CDR1 is SEHNR and CDR2 is FQNEAQ (reference sequence). The CDR3 reads CASSLRWSRGYGYTF. For the CDR3, the DNA is TGTGCCAGCAGCCTAAGGTGGTCGCGGGGCTATGGCTACACCTTC.

The CDR3 DNA follows: TGTGCCAGCAGCCGATCCGGGACTGGCTCCTACAATGAGCAGTTCTTC. This sequence encodes CASSRSGTGSYNEQFF. The V and J genes are TRBV3-1 (or the pseudogene TRBV3-2) and TRBJ2-1; TRBD2 is a possible D gene (6 bases). The length of the CDR3 is 16 residues. Looked up from germline, CDR1 is LGHDT and CDR2 is YNNKEL (reference sequence). Trimming shortened V by 4 bases and J by 0 bases, and 13 bases separated the two germline ends.

CDR3: CASSPLTNEAGTEAFF. CDR3 nucleotide sequence: TGTGCCAGCAGCCCCCTAACGAATGAAGCGGGCACTGAAGCTTTCTTT. V and J are TRBV11-3 and TRBJ1-1, with D uncertain. V was clipped by 5 bases and J by 4 bases, with 20 bases between them. The germline CDR1 and CDR2 sequences are SGHNT and YENEEA. CDR3 length: 16 amino acids.

This chain joins TRBV19 and TRBJ1-3; 10 nucleotides line up with TRBD1. This CDR3 contains 15 residues. Germline CDR1 reads LNHDA; CDR2 reads SQIVND (reference sequence). V shed 6 bases, J shed 4 bases, and the junction held 6 bases outside the gene matches. The CDR3 DNA reads as TGTGCCAGTAGGAGACAGGGGGCAGGGGGAAACACCATATATTTT. Translation gives CASRRQGAGGNTIYF.

The chain combines TRBV7-2 with TRBJ1-2; D might be TRBD1 (6 bases). Trimming removed 5 bases at V and 4 bases at J, with 14 bases between. The CDR3 runs 14 residues. The germline gives CDR1 SGHTA, CDR2 FQGNSA. The CDR3 spells CASSLYRDGYGYTF. The CDR3 DNA follows: TGTGCCAGCAGCCTATACAGGGATGGCTATGGCTACACCTTC.

The chain combines TRBV11-3 with TRBJ2-3; 7 bases match TRBD1. The CDR3 contains 14 residues. Germline CDR1 reads SGHNT; CDR2 reads YENEEA. V lost 5 bases, J lost 3 bases, and 5 bases stayed unmatched. As DNA, the CDR3 is TGTGCCAGCAGCGAGCACAGGGGAACAGATACGCAGTATTTT. Protein sequence: CASSEHRGTDTQYF.

The rearrangement joins TRBV4-3 to TRBJ2-1; possibly TRBD1 for D (6 bases). CDR3 length: 15 residues. The germline gives CDR1 LGHNA, CDR2 YSLEER. Trimming removed 6 bases from V and 4 bases from J, with 16 bases in between. CDR3 region: CASSSEWGQYNEQFF. The CDR3 DNA sequence: TGCGCCAGCAGTAGCGAATGGGGGCAATACAATGAGCAGTTCTTC.

This rearrangement joins TRBV4-3 to TRBJ1-2; D remains ambiguous. The germline gives CDR1 LGHNA, CDR2 YSLEER. This CDR3 comprises 13 residues. The V gene lost 3 bases and the J gene lost 4 bases, with 9 bases spanning the gap. CDR3 in DNA: TGCGCCAGCAGCCAGGGAGAAAGCTATGGCTACACCTTC. This translates into CASSQGESYGYTF.

The chain recombines TRBV7-2 with TRBJ2-1, with TRBD1 identical over 8 bases. Germline assignment: CDR1 SGHTA and CDR2 FQGNSA. The trim removed 1 base at V and 8 bases at J, leaving 7 bases unmatched. The CDR3 has 15 residues. The CDR3 region is CASSLGQGAGYEQFF. The CDR3 DNA reads as TGTGCCAGCAGCTTAGGGCAGGGGGCTGGTTATGAGCAGTTCTTC.

J is TRBJ1-2 and V is TRBV5-6, with unresolved D. Germline CDR1 reads SGHDT; CDR2 reads YYEEEE. The CDR3 contains 15 residues. The V end lost 1 base, the J end lost 5 bases, and 15 bases lay between the germline ends. The CDR3 sequence is CASSLIGSGPYGYTF. CDR3 sequence (DNA): TGTGCCAGCAGCTTGATCGGGAGCGGACCGTATGGCTACACCTTC.

To note about this clone: The identical CDR3 is also encoded by other nucleotide sequences in the sample. The rearrangement links TRBV11-2 to TRBJ2-7; D uncertain. With 4 bases removed from V and 3 bases from J, the gap between germline ends came to 4 bases. CDR1 and CDR2 from the germline V gene are SGHAT and FQNNGV. The CDR3 runs to 11 residues. CDR3 sequence reads: CASSSGYEQYV. The CDR3 DNA is TGTGCCAGCAGCTCGGGCTACGAGCAGTACGTC.

The V call is TRBV28, the J call TRBJ1-4; D may be TRBD1 (5 bases). Germline V gives CDR1 MDHEN, CDR2 SYDVKM. Trimming removed 4 bases at V and 0 bases at J, with 12 bases between. The CDR3 has 16 amino acids. DNA for the CDR3: TGTGCCAGCAGTTCCCACTCGGGGGCAACTAATGAAAAACTGTTTTTT. Translated, it gives CASSSHSGATNEKLFF. The variable domain in full, completed from reference TRBV28 and TRBJ1-4, reads DVKVTQSSRYLVKRTGEKVFLECVQDMDHENMFWYRQDPGLGLRLIYFSYDVKMKEKGDIPEGYSVSREKKERFSLILESASTNQTSMYLCASSSHSGATNEKLFFGSGTQLSVL.

The chain carries TRBV5-8 and TRBJ2-3; D call uncertain. CDR1 is SGHTS, CDR2 YDEGEE, per germline. The CDR3 sequence is 15 residues long. The V end lost 2 bases, the J end lost 2 bases, and 12 bases lay between the germline ends. CDR3 loop: CASSLLHVITDTQYF. The CDR3 DNA is TGTGCCAGCAGCTTATTACACGTAATCACAGATACGCAGTATTTT.